The 3 T cell receptor beta chains listed next were all sequenced from one sample in a study of a mutant IDH1 vaccine in newly diagnosed glioma. The method was immunoSEQ multiplex PCR; TCRdb's version includes in-frame clones alone and lacks a portion of them. The table has approximately 40,000 clones, roughly 84% seen once. Time point in this sample: week 11, during vaccination. A single vaccine dose contained 300 ug of mutant IDH1 20-mer peptide, and topical imiquimod was used with it. Their cognate antigens are unknown. The specimen comprised PBMCs, sampled from a glioma patient whose treatment included an IDH1 peptide vaccine. The receptors were gathered from a man between 40 and 49 years old with glioma.

This sequence joins TRBV5-1 and TRBJ2-7; 8 bases align to TRBD1. CDR1 and CDR2 from the germline V gene are SGHRS and YFSETQ. CDR3 size: 16 residues. V lost 1 base to trimming and J lost 7 bases; unmatched junction nucleotides: 13. Here the CDR3 reads CASSLNAPDRDVEQYF. The CDR3 nucleotides are TGCGCCAGCAGCTTGAACGCCCCGGACAGGGATGTAGAGCAGTACTTC.

V is TRBV18 and J is TRBJ2-6; D is undetermined. This CDR3 is 15 amino acids long. Germline loops: CDR1 KGHSH, CDR2 LQKENI. Trimming stripped 3 bases from V and 0 bases from J, with 6 bases between. This chain's CDR3 is CASSPADSGANVLTF. DNA for the CDR3: TGTGCCAGCTCACCGGCTGACTCTGGGGCCAACGTCCTGACTTTC.

The V call is TRBV5-1, the J call TRBJ2-7; 8 positions agree with TRBD2. The CDR3 is 15 amino acids. Germline values: CDR1 SGHRS, CDR2 YFSETQ. The ends lost 2 bases at V and 4 bases at J; junction bases unmatched: 8. CDR3 in DNA: TGCGCCAGCAGCTTACGGCGGGGACTAGATTACGAGCAGTACTTC. The encoded protein is CASSLRRGLDYEQYF.